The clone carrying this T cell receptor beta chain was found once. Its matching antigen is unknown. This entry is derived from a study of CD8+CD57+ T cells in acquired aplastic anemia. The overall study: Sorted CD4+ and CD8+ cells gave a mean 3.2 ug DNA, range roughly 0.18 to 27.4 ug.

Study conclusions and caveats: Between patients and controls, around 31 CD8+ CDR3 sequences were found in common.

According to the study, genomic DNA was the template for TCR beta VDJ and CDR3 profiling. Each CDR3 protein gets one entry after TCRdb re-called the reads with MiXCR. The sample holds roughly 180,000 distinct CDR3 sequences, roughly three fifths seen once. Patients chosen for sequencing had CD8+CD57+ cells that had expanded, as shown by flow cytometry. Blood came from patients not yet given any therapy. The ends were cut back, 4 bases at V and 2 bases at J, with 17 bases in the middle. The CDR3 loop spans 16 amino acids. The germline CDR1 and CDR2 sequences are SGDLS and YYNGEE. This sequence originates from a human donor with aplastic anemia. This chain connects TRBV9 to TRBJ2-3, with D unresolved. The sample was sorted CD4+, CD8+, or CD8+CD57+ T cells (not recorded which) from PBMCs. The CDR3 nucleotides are TGTGCCAGCAGCACTGGCACTGGGCTGGCCACAGATACGCAGTATTTT. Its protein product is CASSTGTGLATDTQYF.